These 10 T cell receptor beta chains originate from one sample sequenced in a study of blood T cell repertoires in COVID-19. Sequenced by immunoSEQ multiplex PCR; TCRdb stores in-frame clones only, minus some. The sample shows about 200,000 clones, 80% to 90% of them seen only once. Specimen: peripheral blood. All receptors derive from a woman aged 45 to 65 with acute or convalescent COVID-19.

The rearrangement joins TRBV1 to TRBJ2-4; TRBD2 is the table's D call and was not checked against the DNA. TRBV1 is noted as a pseudogene. The CDR3 loop spans 15 amino acids. CDR3 loop: CTSSQDLSAENIQYF. CDR3 sequence (DNA): TGCACCAGCAGCCAAGATCTCAGCGCCGAGAACATTCAGTACTTC.

This clone showed up just a few times. The chain is built from TRBV11-2 and TRBJ2-2; D is uncertain. Per the germline V gene, CDR1 is SGHAT and CDR2 is FQNNGV. V was clipped by 0 bases and J by 0 bases, with 11 bases between them. The CDR3 length is 17 residues. CDR3 sequence (DNA): TGTGCCAGCAGCTTAGATTTAAACAGTGCGAACACCGGGGAGCTGTTTTTT. It encodes CASSLDLNSANTGELFF.

The V call is TRBV7-9, the J call TRBJ2-7; tentative D call: TRBD2 (5 bases). Germline-derived CDR1 and CDR2 are SEHNR and FQNEAQ (reference sequence). The CDR3 totals 16 residues. V was trimmed by 5 bases and J by 6 bases, leaving 23 bases between them. This CDR3 reads CASSLGRGGTQGEQYF. The CDR3 DNA follows: TGTGCCAGCAGCCTAGGAAGAGGAGGAACCCAAGGCGAGCAGTACTTC.

This clone was seen a few times. V and J are TRBV18 and TRBJ2-1; 9 bases line up with TRBD1. J was trimmed by 7 bases and V by 3 bases; bases with no gene match: 4. The germline gives CDR1 KGHSH, CDR2 LQKENI. The CDR3 extends over 14 amino acids. In DNA, the CDR3 is TGTGCCAGCTCACCCCGGGACAGGGAGAATGAGCAGTTCTTC. Residues: CASSPRDRENEQFF.

The chain joins TRBV7-7 to TRBJ2-6; no definite D call. Germline-derived CDR1 and CDR2 are SSHAT and FNYEAQ (reference sequence). V shed 5 bases and J shed 4 bases, with 12 bases lying between them. This CDR3 spans 15 amino acids. CDR3 sequence: CASSPQASGANVLTF. As DNA, the CDR3 is TGTGCCAGCAGCCCCCAGGCCTCGGGGGCCAACGTCCTGACTTTC. The variable domain in full, completed from reference TRBV7-7 and TRBJ2-6, reads GAGVSQSPRYKVTKRGQDVTLRCDPISSHATLYWYQQALGQGPEFLTYFNYEAQPDKSGLPSDRFSAERPEGSISTLTIQRTEQRDSAMYRCASSPQASGANVLTFGAGSRLTVL.

The V gene is TRBV5-6, the J gene TRBJ1-3, with D unresolved. This CDR3 contains 13 residues. The V and J ends lost 7 bases and 0 bases respectively, with 8 bases between them. Germline assignment: CDR1 SGHDT and CDR2 YYEEEE. CDR3 sequence (DNA): TGTGCCAGCGAGGGTTACTCTGGAAACACCATATATTTT. Translated, it gives CASEGYSGNTIYF.

The chain couples TRBV27 to TRBJ2-3; 14 bases fit TRBD2. Germline CDR1 and CDR2: MNHEY and SMNVEV (reference sequence). V shed 6 bases and J 5 bases; nucleotides not matched to a gene: 10. The CDR3 is made up of 17 amino acids. The CDR3: CASRSITGTSGRDTQYF. The CDR3 coding sequence is TGTGCCAGCAGATCGATCACCGGGACTAGCGGGAGAGATACGCAGTATTTT.

This chain joins TRBV25-1 and TRBJ1-2, with D possibly being TRBD1 (5 bases). Germline V gives CDR1 MGHDK, CDR2 SYGVNS. Between the trimmed V and J ends, which lost 3 bases and 0 bases, there was a span of 8 bases. The CDR3 has 14 residues. The CDR3 coding sequence is TGTGCCAGCAGTGACAGGGATGCTAACTATGGCTACACCTTC. This sequence encodes CASSDRDANYGYTF.

The genes are TRBV14 and TRBJ2-5; 7 bases match TRBD1. Per germline, CDR1 SGHDN and CDR2 FVKESK. The V gene end was trimmed by 3 bases and the J gene end by 5 bases; junction bases not matched to a gene: 9. There are 15 residues in the CDR3. CDR3 region: CASSHRTGLLETQYF. The CDR3 DNA follows: TGTGCCAGCAGCCACCGGACAGGTCTTTTGGAGACCCAGTACTTC. Full variable domain (outside the CDR3, taken from reference TRBV14 and TRBJ2-5): EAGVTQFPSHSVIEKGQTVTLRCDPISGHDNLYWYRRVMGKEIKFLLHFVKESKQDESGMPNNRFLAERTGGTYSTLKVQPAELEDSGVYFCASSHRTGLLETQYFGPGTRLLVL.

The chain links TRBV21-1 to TRBJ2-1; whether TRBD1, the table's D call, matches the DNA was not checked. TRBV21-1 is tagged as a pseudogene. This CDR3 comprises 16 residues. The CDR3 region has the DNA TGTGCCAGCAGCAAAGGGGACAGGGGACCCCACAATGAGCAGTTCTTC. The encoded protein is CASSKGDRGPHNEQFF.